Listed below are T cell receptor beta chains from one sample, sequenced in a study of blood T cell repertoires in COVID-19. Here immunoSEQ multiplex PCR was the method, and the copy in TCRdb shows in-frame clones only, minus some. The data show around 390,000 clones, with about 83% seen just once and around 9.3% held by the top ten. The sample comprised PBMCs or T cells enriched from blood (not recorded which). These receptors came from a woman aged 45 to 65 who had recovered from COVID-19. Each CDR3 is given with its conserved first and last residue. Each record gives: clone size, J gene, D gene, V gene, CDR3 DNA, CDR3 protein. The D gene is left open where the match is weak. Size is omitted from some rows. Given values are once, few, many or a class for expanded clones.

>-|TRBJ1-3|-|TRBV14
TGTGCCAGCAGCCAAGGACAGTACTCTGGAAACACCATATATTTT
CASSQGQYSGNTIYF
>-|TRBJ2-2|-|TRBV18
TGTGCCAGCTCACCCTCCGCGAAGACGAACACCGGGGAGCTGTTTTTT
CASSPSAKTNTGELFF
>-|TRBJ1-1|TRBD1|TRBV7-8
TGTGCCAGCAGCTTAGATCAGGGGGTAAGGGAAGCTTTCTTT
CASSLDQGVREAFF
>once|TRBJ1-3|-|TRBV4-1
TGCGCCAGCAGCCAAGAACGGAGGGTAGCTGGAAACACCATATATTTT
CASSQERRVAGNTIYF
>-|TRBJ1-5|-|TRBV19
TGTGCCAGTAGTATTTTGGACGGGAACAATCAGCCCCAGCATTTT
CASSILDGNNQPQHF
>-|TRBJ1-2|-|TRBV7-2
TGTGCCAGCAGCAAATCGGGTGTTAGGGGTTACTATGGCTACACCTTC
CASSKSGVRGYYGYTF
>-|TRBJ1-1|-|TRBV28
TGTGCCAGCAGTTTATTGACCGGGGCTGAAGCTTTCTTT
CASSLLTGAEAFF
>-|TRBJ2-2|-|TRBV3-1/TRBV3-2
TGTGCCAGCAGCCAAGGCCCCGAGATCGGGGAGCTGTTTTTT
CASSQGPEIGELFF
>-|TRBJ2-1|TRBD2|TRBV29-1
TGCAGCGCGGGACTAGCGGGGGGTTCGAGTGAGCAGTTCTTC
CSAGLAGGSSEQFF
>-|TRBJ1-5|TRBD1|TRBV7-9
TGTGCCAGCAGTACACAGGGGAGAGGTGGTGGCAATCAGCCCCAGCATTTT
CASSTQGRGGGNQPQHF
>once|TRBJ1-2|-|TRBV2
TGTGCCAGCCAACGGCTAGGGAGAGACTATGGCTACACCTTC
CASQRLGRDYGYTF
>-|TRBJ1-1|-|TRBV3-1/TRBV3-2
TGTGCCAGCAGCCAAGTAGGGGGTCAAAGGGAAGCTTTCTTT
CASSQVGGQREAFF
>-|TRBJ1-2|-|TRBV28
TGTGCCAGCAGTCGGACCGGGGATGGCTACACCTTC
CASSRTGDGYTF
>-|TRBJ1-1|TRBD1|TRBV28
TGTGCCAGCAAGATCCTTGGACAGGGTAATCCTGAAGCTTTCTTT
CASKILGQGNPEAFF
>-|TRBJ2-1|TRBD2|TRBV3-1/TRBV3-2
TGTGCCAGCAGCCCCCGGACTAGCGGGGTGCTTGAGCAGTTCTTC
CASSPRTSGVLEQFF
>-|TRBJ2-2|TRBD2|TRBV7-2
TGTGCCAGCAGCACCCGTAGCGGGGTTGGCACCGGGGAGCTGTTTTTT
CASSTRSGVGTGELFF
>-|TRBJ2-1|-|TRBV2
TGTGCCAGCAGTGAAGCCCCGTGGCGAGAACCCCGGGGTAATGAGCAGTTCTTC
CASSEAPWREPRGNEQFF
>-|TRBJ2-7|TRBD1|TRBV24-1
TGTGCCACCGATACCCCGGACAGGGTTCTGGACGAGCAGTACTTC
CATDTPDRVLDEQYF
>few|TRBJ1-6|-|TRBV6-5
TGTGCCAGCAGTTACTCTGCAGGGTCCTATAATTCACCCCTCCACTTT
CASSYSAGSYNSPLHF
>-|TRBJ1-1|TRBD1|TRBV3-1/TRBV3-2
TGTGCCAGCAGCCTTCGACAGGGGAACACTGAAGCTTTCTTT
CASSLRQGNTEAFF
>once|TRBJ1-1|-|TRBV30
TGTGCCTGGAGCCACAGGGACGAAGCTTTCTTT
CAWSHRDEAFF
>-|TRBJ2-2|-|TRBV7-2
TGTGCCAGCAGCCCTGAGGCAGGGAGGACCGGGGAGCTGTTTTTT
CASSPEAGRTGELFF
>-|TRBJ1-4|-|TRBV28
TGTGCCAGCCTACGGGCAACTAATGAAAAACTGTTTTTT
CASLRATNEKLFF
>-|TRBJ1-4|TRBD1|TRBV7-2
TGTGCCAGCAGACCGGGAGGGACAGACTGGAATGAAAAACTGTTTTTT
CASRPGGTDWNEKLFF
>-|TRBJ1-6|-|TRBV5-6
TGTGCCAGCATTTCTAGCAGCTCCTATAATTCACCCCTCCACTTT
CASISSSSYNSPLHF